This T cell receptor (beta chain) was profiled in a study of cytomegalovirus exposure and HLA in healthy donors. PCR primers comprised 60 Vbeta and 13 Jbeta primers. TCRdb keeps only in-frame clones here, not all; method: immunoSEQ multiplex PCR. The sample lists some 210,000 clones, about 90% occurring once. The CDR3 totals 13 residues. The germline gives CDR1 SGHTA, CDR2 FQGNSA. V was trimmed by 4 bases and J by 2 bases, leaving 9 bases between them. The sequenced sample consisted of PBMCs. The sequence was collected from a man aged 25 to 40 in good health and CMV-seronegative. The chain has TRBV7-2 and TRBJ2-7, with D unresolved. CDR3 region: CASSSSVAYEQYF. DNA of the CDR3: TGTGCCAGCAGCTCCTCCGTAGCCTACGAGCAGTACTTC. The complete variable domain, with remaining parts taken from reference TRBV7-2 and TRBJ2-7, reads GAGVSQSPSNKVTEKGKDVELRCDPISGHTALYWYRQSLGQGLEFLIYFQGNSAPDKSGLPSDRFSAERTGGSVSTLTIQRTQQEDSAVYLCASSSSVAYEQYFGPGTRLTVT.